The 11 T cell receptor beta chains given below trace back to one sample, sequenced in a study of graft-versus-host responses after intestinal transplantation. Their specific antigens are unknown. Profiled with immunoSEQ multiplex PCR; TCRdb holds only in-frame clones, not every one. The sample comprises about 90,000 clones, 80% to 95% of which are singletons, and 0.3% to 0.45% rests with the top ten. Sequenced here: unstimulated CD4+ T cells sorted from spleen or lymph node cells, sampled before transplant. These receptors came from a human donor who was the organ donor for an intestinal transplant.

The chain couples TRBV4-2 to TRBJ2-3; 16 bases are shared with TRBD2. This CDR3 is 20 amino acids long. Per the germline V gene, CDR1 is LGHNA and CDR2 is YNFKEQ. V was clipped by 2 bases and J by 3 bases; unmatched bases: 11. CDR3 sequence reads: CASSQPPAGLAGGPTDTQYF. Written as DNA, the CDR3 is TGTGCCAGCAGCCAACCCCCGGCGGGACTAGCGGGAGGGCCAACAGATACGCAGTATTTT.

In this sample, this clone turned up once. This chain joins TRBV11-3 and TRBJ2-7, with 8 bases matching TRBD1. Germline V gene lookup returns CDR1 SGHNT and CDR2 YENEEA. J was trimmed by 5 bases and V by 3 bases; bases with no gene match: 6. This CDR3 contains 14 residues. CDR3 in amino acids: CASSFGTGRDEQYF. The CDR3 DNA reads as TGTGCCAGCAGCTTTGGGACAGGCCGCGACGAGCAGTACTTC.

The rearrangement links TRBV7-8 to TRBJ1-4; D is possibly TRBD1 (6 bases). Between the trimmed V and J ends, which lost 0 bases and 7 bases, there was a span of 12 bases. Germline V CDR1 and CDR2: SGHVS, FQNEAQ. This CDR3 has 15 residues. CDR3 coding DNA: TGTGCCAGCAGCTTAGCGAACAGGGAGGGTGAAAAACTGTTTTTT. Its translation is CASSLANREGEKLFF. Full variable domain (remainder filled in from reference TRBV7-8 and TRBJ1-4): GAGVSQSPRYKVAKRGQDVALRCDPISGHVSLFWYQQALGQGPEFLTYFQNEAQLDKSGLPSDRFFAERPEGSVSTLKIQRTQQEDSAVYLCASSLANREGEKLFFGSGTQLSVL.

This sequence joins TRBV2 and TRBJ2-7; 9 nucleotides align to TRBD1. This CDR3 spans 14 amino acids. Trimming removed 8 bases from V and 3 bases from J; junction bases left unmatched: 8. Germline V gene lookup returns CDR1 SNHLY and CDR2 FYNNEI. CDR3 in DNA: TGTGCCAGCGGGACGGACAGGGGAAGCTACGAGCAGTACTTC. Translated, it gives CASGTDRGSYEQYF.

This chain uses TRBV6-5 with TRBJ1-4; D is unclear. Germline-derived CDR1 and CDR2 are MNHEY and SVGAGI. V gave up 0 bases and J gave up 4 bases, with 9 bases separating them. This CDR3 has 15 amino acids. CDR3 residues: CASSYSRRSNEKLFF. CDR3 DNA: TGTGCCAGCAGTTACTCCCGGAGAAGTAATGAAAAACTGTTTTTT.

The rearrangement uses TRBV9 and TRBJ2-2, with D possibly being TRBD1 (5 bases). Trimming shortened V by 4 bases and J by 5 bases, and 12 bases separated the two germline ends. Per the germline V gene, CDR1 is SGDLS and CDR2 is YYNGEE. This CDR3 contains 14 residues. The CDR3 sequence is CASSSGYSTGELFF. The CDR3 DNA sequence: TGTGCCAGCAGCTCAGGGTATTCGACCGGGGAGCTGTTTTTT.

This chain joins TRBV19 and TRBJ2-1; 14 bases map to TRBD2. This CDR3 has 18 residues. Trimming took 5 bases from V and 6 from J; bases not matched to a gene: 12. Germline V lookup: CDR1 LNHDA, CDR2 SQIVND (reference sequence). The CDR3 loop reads CASSSLGLAGAGSNEQFF. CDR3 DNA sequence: TGTGCCAGTAGTTCTCTGGGACTAGCGGGAGCCGGTTCCAATGAGCAGTTCTTC.

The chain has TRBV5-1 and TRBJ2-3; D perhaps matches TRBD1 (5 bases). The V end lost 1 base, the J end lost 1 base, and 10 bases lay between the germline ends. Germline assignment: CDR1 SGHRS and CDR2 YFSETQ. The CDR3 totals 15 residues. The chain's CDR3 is CASSLRGAGTDTQYF. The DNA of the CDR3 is TGCGCCAGCAGCTTGAGGGGCGCGGGCACAGATACGCAGTATTTT. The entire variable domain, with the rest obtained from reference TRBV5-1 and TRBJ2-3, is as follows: KAGVTQTPRYLIKTRGQQVTLSCSPISGHRSVSWYQQTPGQGLQFLFEYFSETQRNKGNFPGRFSGRQFSNSRSEMNVSTLELGDSALYLCASSLRGAGTDTQYFGPGTRLTVL.

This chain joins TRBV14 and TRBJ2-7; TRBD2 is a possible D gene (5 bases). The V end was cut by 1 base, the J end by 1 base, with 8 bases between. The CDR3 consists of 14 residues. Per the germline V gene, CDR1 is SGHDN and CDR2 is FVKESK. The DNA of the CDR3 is TGTGCCAGCAGCCAAGGGACTTCTTCCTACGAGCAGTACTTC. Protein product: CASSQGTSSYEQYF.

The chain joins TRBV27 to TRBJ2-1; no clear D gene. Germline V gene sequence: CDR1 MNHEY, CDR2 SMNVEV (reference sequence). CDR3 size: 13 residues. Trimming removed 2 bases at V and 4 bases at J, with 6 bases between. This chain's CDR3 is CASSLRQYNEQFF. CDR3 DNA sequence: TGTGCCAGCAGTTTACGTCAGTACAATGAGCAGTTCTTC.

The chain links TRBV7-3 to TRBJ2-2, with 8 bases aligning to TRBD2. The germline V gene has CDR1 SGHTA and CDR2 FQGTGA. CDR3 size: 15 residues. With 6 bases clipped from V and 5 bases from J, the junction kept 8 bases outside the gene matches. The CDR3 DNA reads TGTGCCAGCAGTTCACAGGGACTAGAGACCGGGGAGCTGTTTTTT. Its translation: CASSSQGLETGELFF.